A single sample gave rise to the 21 T cell receptor beta chains below, sequenced in a study of blood T cell repertoires in COVID-19. TCRdb's copy holds only in-frame clones and misses some; the assay was immunoSEQ multiplex PCR. This sample carries fewer than 250,000 clones, roughly 82% of them seen once, and the ten largest clones take approximately 6%. The material sequenced was peripheral blood. The receptors stem from an elderly woman with COVID-19, enrolled during active disease.

J is TRBJ1-2 and V is TRBV2, with a possible D match to TRBD1 (5 bases). The V and J ends lost 8 bases and 3 bases respectively, with 16 bases between them. The CDR3 covers 14 residues. Germline CDR1 is SNHLY and CDR2 is FYNNEI. CDR3 sequence reads: CASGLGRGDYGYTF. For the CDR3, the DNA is TGTGCCAGCGGCCTGGGGCGGGGGGACTATGGCTACACCTTC.

V gene TRBV5-1 combines with J gene TRBJ2-1; 8 nucleotides match TRBD2. With 2 bases clipped from V and 6 bases from J, the junction kept 7 bases outside the gene matches. Germline V gene lookup returns CDR1 SGHRS and CDR2 YFSETQ. The CDR3 runs to 15 residues. Here the CDR3 reads CASSFTGGARNEQFF. The CDR3 DNA is TGCGCCAGCAGCTTTACCGGGGGGGCCCGCAATGAGCAGTTCTTC.

The gene calls are TRBV10-3 and TRBJ2-5; TRBD2 might be the D (5 bases). The CDR3 runs 14 residues. V was clipped by 4 bases and J by 9 bases, with 18 bases between them. Germline values: CDR1 ENHRY, CDR2 SYGVKD. The CDR3 sequence is CAISGTPVAMSQYF. Written as DNA, the CDR3 is TGTGCCATCAGTGGGACTCCCGTCGCTATGTCCCAGTACTTC.

The chain links TRBV28 to TRBJ2-2, with TRBD2 matching 10 bases. Germline lookup yields CDR1 MDHEN and CDR2 SYDVKM. V was clipped by 4 bases and J by 7 bases; unmatched bases: 9. The CDR3 totals 16 residues. CDR3 DNA: TGTGCCAGCAGTTCGGCTAGCGGGGGCAGGGGCGGGGAGCTGTTTTTT. This codes for CASSSASGGRGGELFF.

This clone was seen a single time. V is TRBV6-6 and J is TRBJ1-1; 9 nucleotides line up with TRBD1. V shed 5 bases, J shed 6 bases, and the junction held 4 bases outside the gene matches. The CDR3 has 13 amino acids. Germline loops: CDR1 MNHNY, CDR2 SVGAGI (reference sequence). The CDR3 is CASSGQGSPEAFF. CDR3 DNA sequence: TGTGCCAGCAGTGGACAGGGGTCGCCTGAAGCTTTCTTT.

The chain links TRBV3-1 (or the pseudogene TRBV3-2) to TRBJ1-1; D is uncertain. Trimming shortened V by 4 bases and J by 3 bases, and 9 bases separated the two germline ends. In germline, CDR1 is LGHDT, CDR2 YNNKEL (reference sequence). CDR3 length equals 13 residues. CDR3 sequence reads: CASSPGGYTEAFF. In DNA form, the CDR3 reads TGTGCCAGCAGCCCAGGTGGGTACACTGAAGCTTTCTTT.

The rearrangement uses TRBV4-1 and TRBJ2-3; D remains ambiguous. This CDR3 is built from 11 residues. Trimming stripped 2 bases from V and 6 bases from J, with 3 bases between. CDR1 MGHRA and CDR2 YSYEKL come from the germline V gene. CDR3 sequence reads: CASSQSDTQYF. The CDR3, as DNA: TGCGCCAGCAGCCAATCGGATACGCAGTATTTT.

The chain links TRBV6-6 to TRBJ2-5; maybe TRBD1 (5 bases). Germline loops: CDR1 MNHNY, CDR2 SVGAGI (reference sequence). Trimming removed 4 bases at V and 5 bases at J, with 20 bases between. The CDR3 is 16 residues long. The CDR3: CASSWAPSGSGETQYF. The CDR3 DNA reads TGTGCCAGCAGTTGGGCCCCCTCAGGGTCTGGGGAGACCCAGTACTTC.

The chain combines TRBV5-4 with TRBJ2-1; TRBD2 aligns across 10 bases. The CDR3 loop spans 15 amino acids. Germline CDR1 and CDR2: SGHNT and YYREEE (reference sequence). After removal of 4 bases from V and 5 bases from J, the junction contained 6 bases not matched to a gene. This CDR3 is CASSIPGLANNEQFF. The CDR3 DNA is TGTGCCAGCAGCATACCGGGACTAGCGAACAATGAGCAGTTCTTC.

The chain uses TRBV28 and TRBJ2-3; 11 positions match TRBD1. V gave up 5 bases and J gave up 6 bases; unmatched junction bases: 7. Germline CDR1 is MDHEN and CDR2 is SYDVKM. This CDR3 comprises 15 residues. The CDR3 loop reads CASSGDRGSGDTQYF. CDR3 in DNA: TGTGCCAGCAGTGGGGACAGGGGGTCCGGGGATACGCAGTATTTT.

In this sample, this clone turned up once. J is TRBJ1-6 and V is TRBV7-9, with no clear D. The CDR3 has 12 amino acids. Germline values: CDR1 SEHNR, CDR2 FQNEAQ (reference sequence). Trimming shortened V by 4 bases and J by 10 bases, and 8 bases separated the two germline ends. The DNA of the CDR3 is TGTGCCAGCAGCTCCTCCTTGTCACCCCTCCACTTT. Residues: CASSSSLSPLHF.

This clone was found once. The chain is built from TRBV9 and TRBJ2-1; 8 bases line up with TRBD1. V shed 3 bases and J 2 bases; nucleotides not matched to a gene: 4. Germline assignment: CDR1 SGDLS and CDR2 YYNGEE. The CDR3 totals 15 residues. CDR3 sequence (DNA): TGTGCCAGCAGCGGCGGACAGGGAGCCTACAATGAGCAGTTCTTC. Translating gives CASSGGQGAYNEQFF.

This clone was detected only a few times. The V gene is TRBV10-2, the J gene TRBJ2-7; 9 bases are a match to TRBD2. The CDR3 contains 16 residues. Germline-derived CDR1 and CDR2 are WSHSY and SAAADI. The V gene end was trimmed by 2 bases and the J gene end by 0 bases; junction bases not matched to a gene: 5. CDR3: CASSEAGSGSSYEQYV. In DNA, the CDR3 is TGCGCCAGCAGTGAGGCGGGTAGCGGGAGCTCCTACGAGCAGTACGTC.

This chain links TRBV10-1 with TRBJ2-2, with D possibly matching TRBD2 (6 bases). Germline CDR1 is WNHNN and CDR2 is SYGVQD (reference sequence). Trimming shortened V by 5 bases and J by 5 bases, and 9 bases separated the two germline ends. This CDR3 is built from 13 residues. CDR3 in amino acids: CASSLEGTGELFF. The CDR3 bases are TGCGCCAGCAGTTTGGAGGGGACCGGGGAGCTGTTTTTT.

The gene calls are TRBV6-6 and TRBJ1-6; D possibly corresponds to TRBD1 (5 bases). The CDR3 length is 14 residues. From germline, CDR1 is MNHNY and CDR2 SVGAGI (reference sequence). V lost 2 bases to trimming and J lost 7 bases, with 9 bases between them. CDR3 loop: CASSYGQRNSPLHF. The CDR3 nucleotides read TGTGCCAGCAGTTACGGACAAAGGAATTCACCCCTCCACTTT.

This sequence joins TRBV5-6 and TRBJ2-1; 7 bases fit TRBD2. J was trimmed by 4 bases and V by 3 bases; bases with no gene match: 10. The CDR3 runs 16 residues. Germline CDR1 reads SGHDT; CDR2 reads YYEEEE. CDR3 region: CASSSQGAGTYNEQFF. Written as DNA, the CDR3 is TGTGCCAGCAGCTCCCAGGGAGCGGGGACTTACAATGAGCAGTTCTTC. The full variable domain, completed using reference TRBV5-6 and TRBJ2-1, is DAGVTQSPTHLIKTRGQQVTLRCSPKSGHDTVSWYQQALGQGPQFIFQYYEEEERQRGNFPDRFSGHQFPNYSSELNVNALLLGDSALYLCASSSQGAGTYNEQFFGPGTRLTVL.

The chain employs TRBV5-1 and TRBJ2-7; a possible D gene is TRBD2 (6 bases). Germline lookup yields CDR1 SGHRS and CDR2 YFSETQ. V dropped 0 bases and J dropped 5 bases, with 18 bases sitting between them. CDR3 length: 16 amino acids. The CDR3 DNA follows: TGCGCCAGCAGCTTGGGGGTTGGGGGGTACGTCAACGAGCAGTACGTC. The encoded protein is CASSLGVGGYVNEQYV.

The chain combines TRBV29-1 with TRBJ1-1, with a possible D match to TRBD1 (5 bases). CDR1 SQVTM and CDR2 ANQGSEA come from the germline V gene. This CDR3 has 14 residues. Trimming left V 1 base short and J 4 bases short, with 13 bases between. Written as DNA, the CDR3 is TGCAGCGTTGAAGCGGGGACTTCTAGCACTGAAGCTTTCTTT. Translation gives CSVEAGTSSTEAFF.

The chain links TRBV19 to TRBJ2-1; TRBD1 matches 10 bases. Germline V gives CDR1 LNHDA, CDR2 SQIVND (reference sequence). This CDR3 has 15 amino acids. V trimming: 7 bases; J trimming: 8 bases; junction bases outside the gene matches: 11. CDR3 sequence (DNA): TGTGCCAGTACCAGATCGGACAGGGGGTGGGATGAGCAGTTCTTC. Translated: CASTRSDRGWDEQFF. Combining the CDR3 with reference TRBV19 and TRBJ2-1 gives the whole variable domain DGGITQSPKYLFRKEGQNVTLSCEQNLNHDAMYWYRQDPGQGLRLIYYSQIVNDFQKGDIAEGYSVSREKKESFPLTVTSAQKNPTAFYLCASTRSDRGWDEQFFGPGTRLTVL.

The rearrangement joins TRBV7-8 to TRBJ2-1, with TRBD2 matching over 13 bases. The CDR3 is made up of 18 amino acids. Germline V lookup: CDR1 SGHVS, CDR2 FQNEAQ. Unmatched junction bases numbered 8, after V lost 4 bases and J lost 2 bases. The chain's CDR3 is CASSSHLTSGGAYNEQFF. CDR3 nucleotide sequence: TGTGCCAGCAGCTCCCACCTTACTAGCGGGGGGGCCTACAATGAGCAGTTCTTC.

CDR3 sequence: CASSEALELGSRGKLFF. The CDR3 DNA sequence: TGTGCCAGCAGTGAAGCGCTTGAGTTGGGCTCTAGGGGAAAACTGTTTTTT. The V and J genes are TRBV2 and TRBJ1-4; tentatively, D is TRBD1 (5 bases). The CDR3 loop spans 17 amino acids. In germline, CDR1 is SNHLY, CDR2 FYNNEI. V gave up 0 bases and J gave up 10 bases, with 21 bases separating them.